This T cell receptor (beta chain) was sequenced during a study of shared clonotypes between healthy human individuals. About the research overall: Contributing individuals were two females and three males aged 18 to 49. Study results and caveats: All-four-donor shared clonotypes had higher generation probabilities than non-shared clonotypes did. What limited the represented genetic and exposure-history diversity was the small number of donors. Deeper or shallower sequencing was expected to change how clonotypes are shared among donors.

With regard to this clone: Its antigen remains unidentified.

Libraries were prepared by immunoSEQ multiplex PCR; TCRdb keeps only in-frame clonotypes and omits some of them. The sample carries around 2,000,000 clones, around 93% recorded once. Terminally differentiated effector memory CD45RA+ cells were excluded by CCR7 positive selection of CD45RO-negative cells. The sequencing sample was made of naive CD8+ T cells from PBMCs. The receptor comes from a man aged 18 to 35 in good health. Some clones in this sample may be carry-over from other donors' samples.

The CDR3 reads CASSFTSGTRAGYTF. DNA for the CDR3: TGCGCCAGCAGCTTTACGTCAGGGACTCGGGCCGGCTACACCTTC. The V gene is TRBV5-1, the J gene TRBJ1-2, with D maybe TRBD1 (5 bases). The V and J ends lost 2 bases and 8 bases respectively, with 19 bases between them. Germline CDR1 and CDR2: SGHRS and YFSETQ. The CDR3 runs to 15 residues.